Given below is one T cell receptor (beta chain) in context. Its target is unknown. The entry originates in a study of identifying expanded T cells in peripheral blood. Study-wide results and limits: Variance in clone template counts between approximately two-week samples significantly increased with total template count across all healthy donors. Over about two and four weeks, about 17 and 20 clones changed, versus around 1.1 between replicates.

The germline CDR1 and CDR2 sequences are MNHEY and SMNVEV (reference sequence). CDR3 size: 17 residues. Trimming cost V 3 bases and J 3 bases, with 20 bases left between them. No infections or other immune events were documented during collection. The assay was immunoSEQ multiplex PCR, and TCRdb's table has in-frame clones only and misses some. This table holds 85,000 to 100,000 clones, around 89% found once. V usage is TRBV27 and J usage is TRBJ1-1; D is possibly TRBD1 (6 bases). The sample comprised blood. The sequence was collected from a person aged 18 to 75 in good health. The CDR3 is CASSFRVVQGHDTEAFF. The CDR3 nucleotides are TGTGCCAGCAGTTTTCGGGTCGTGCAGGGGCACGACACTGAAGCTTTCTTT.